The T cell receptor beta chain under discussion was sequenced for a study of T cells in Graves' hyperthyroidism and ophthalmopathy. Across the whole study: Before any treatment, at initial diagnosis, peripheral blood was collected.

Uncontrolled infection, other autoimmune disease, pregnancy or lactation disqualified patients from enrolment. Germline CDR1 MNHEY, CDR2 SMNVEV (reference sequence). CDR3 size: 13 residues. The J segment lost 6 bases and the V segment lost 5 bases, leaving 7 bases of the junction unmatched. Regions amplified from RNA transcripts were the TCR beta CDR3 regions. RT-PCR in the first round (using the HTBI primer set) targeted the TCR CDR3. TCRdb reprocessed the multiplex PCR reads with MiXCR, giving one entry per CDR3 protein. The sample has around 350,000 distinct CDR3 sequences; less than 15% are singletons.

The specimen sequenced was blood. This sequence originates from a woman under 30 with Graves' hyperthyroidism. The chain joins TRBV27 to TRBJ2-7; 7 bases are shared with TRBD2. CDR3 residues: CASSSWGEGEQYF. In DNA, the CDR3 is TGTGCCAGCAGTAGTTGGGGGGAGGGCGAGCAGTACTTC.